This TCR beta chain was recovered during a study of blood T cells in healthy people across ages. The CDR3 contains 17 residues. The germline V gene has CDR1 LGHNA and CDR2 YSLEER. Between the trimmed V and J ends, which lost 1 base and 2 bases, there was a span of 16 bases. Alongside a J-beta primer mix, a sample-barcoded 5' primer served in a second PCR lasting about 7 to 11 cycles. TCRdb reprocessed the 5' RACE reads with MiXCR, giving one entry per CDR3 protein. The sample shows around 1.1 million distinct CDR3 sequences, around two fifths of them seen only once. In its sample, this clonotype was seen a few times. Its antigen is unidentified. Study-level results: Without sorted subsets, naive and antigen-experienced compartments could not be conclusively compared.

Source material: blood. The V call is TRBV4-3, the J call TRBJ2-3, with D tentatively TRBD1 (6 bases). This receptor was obtained from a man younger than 35 in good health. The CDR3 region has the DNA TGCGCCAGCAGCCAAGTGGGCAGGGGCCCTTCCACAGATACGCAGTATTTT. Its translation is CASSQVGRGPSTDTQYF.